The 31 T cell receptor beta chains below come from one sample, sequenced in a study of cytomegalovirus exposure and HLA in healthy donors (TCRdb year 2017). The library was obtained by the immunoSEQ multiplex PCR assay. For the multiplex PCR, a mixture combining 60 forward primers for TCR Vbeta segments and 13 reverse primers for TCR Jbeta segments was used. The source is immuneACCESS, and TCRdb retained only in-frame sequences with V and J called. Part of the clones is not carried over; for the studies checked, unresolved V genes explain less than half of this, and the remainder is unexplained. This sample is represented by under 300,000 clones; around 90% of them were singletons. 1.7% of the sample lies in the top ten. The sample was PBMCs. All receptors derive from a girl aged 2 to 9 in good health and CMV-seronegative.

The chain carries TRBV29-1 and TRBJ1-1; D is unresolved. V lost 5 bases and J 1 base, leaving 8 bases between the germline ends. The CDR3 totals 12 residues. CDR1 SQVTM and CDR2 ANQGSEA come from the germline V gene. The chain's CDR3 is CSVPSPNTEAFF. CDR3 bases: TGCAGCGTTCCGAGTCCGAACACTGAAGCTTTCTTT.

The chain recombines TRBV29-1 with TRBJ2-1, with D possibly TRBD1 on 6 matching bases. Germline CDR1 SQVTM, CDR2 ANQGSEA. V was shortened by 6 bases and J by 7 bases, with 10 bases between the two germline ends. This CDR3 has 11 amino acids. The CDR3 sequence is CSVPQGNEQFF. DNA of the CDR3: TGCAGCGTCCCGCAGGGGAATGAGCAGTTCTTC.

The chain couples TRBV10-1 to TRBJ2-7, with TRBD1 matching 8 bases. The CDR3 contains 13 residues. The V gene end was trimmed by 4 bases and the J gene end by 3 bases; junction bases not matched to a gene: 2. The germline V gene has CDR1 WNHNN and CDR2 SYGVQD (reference sequence). CDR3 DNA: TGCGCCAGCAGTGGACAGGGGAGCTACGAGCAGTACTTC. Amino acids: CASSGQGSYEQYF.

The chain employs TRBV28 and TRBJ2-1, with a weak D call TRBD1 (6 bases). The germline V gene encodes CDR1 MDHEN and CDR2 SYDVKM. This CDR3 is built from 15 residues. Trimming took off 6 bases at V and 2 bases at J, with 14 bases between the two ends. Written as DNA, the CDR3 is TGTGCCAGCAGCCCCCGGGACAATACCTACAATGAGCAGTTCTTC. The encoded protein is CASSPRDNTYNEQFF.

The rearrangement joins TRBV15 to TRBJ2-7; D call uncertain. The germline CDR1 and CDR2 sequences are LNHNV and YYDKDF (reference sequence). This CDR3 is built from 16 residues. V was trimmed by 0 bases and J by 5 bases, leaving 17 bases between them. CDR3 sequence: CATSRDGPNHRHEQYF. The CDR3 DNA reads as TGTGCCACCAGCAGAGATGGGCCCAACCACCGACACGAGCAGTACTTC.

The chain carries TRBV7-3 and TRBJ2-2, with 7 positions matching TRBD1. The V gene's germline CDR1 is SGHTA and CDR2 FQGTGA. The V gene end was trimmed by 6 bases and the J gene end by 4 bases; junction bases not matched to a gene: 8. This CDR3 comprises 15 residues. The CDR3 sequence: CASSTTGVGTGELFF. For the CDR3, the DNA is TGTGCCAGCAGTACCACAGGGGTCGGCACCGGGGAGCTGTTTTTT.

The V gene is TRBV13, the J gene TRBJ2-7; D uncertain. Deletions cut 1 base from V and 3 bases from J, with 10 bases between. The CDR3 extends over 14 amino acids. Germline CDR1 PRHDT, CDR2 FYEKMQ (reference sequence). In DNA, the CDR3 is TGTGCCAGCAGCTTAGTTTATAGTCGCTACGAGCAGTACTTC. Translating gives CASSLVYSRYEQYF.

V gene TRBV4-1 combines with J gene TRBJ1-5, with 11 bases fitting TRBD1. This CDR3 spans 20 amino acids. The trim removed 2 bases at V and 5 bases at J, leaving 17 bases unmatched. Germline CDR1 and CDR2: MGHRA and YSYEKL. CDR3 sequence: CASSQLSRDRGFSEYQPQHF. The CDR3 nucleotides are TGCGCCAGCAGCCAATTGTCCCGGGACAGGGGGTTTTCAGAGTATCAGCCCCAGCATTTT.

The chain joins TRBV7-9 to TRBJ1-1; D is perhaps TRBD1 (6 bases). Trimming took 4 bases from V and 1 from J, leaving 10 bases between them. Germline V CDR1 and CDR2: SEHNR, FQNEAQ (reference sequence). This CDR3 contains 14 residues. This chain's CDR3 is CASSSQGRNTEAFF. For the CDR3, the DNA is TGTGCCAGCAGCTCTCAGGGGAGGAACACTGAAGCTTTCTTT.

With respect to this clone: Different DNA sequences within this sample yield the same CDR3. CDR3 coding DNA: TGTGCCAGCAGCTTGGGACTAGCGGGCTCCTACGAGCAGTACTTC. Encoded protein: CASSLGLAGSYEQYF. The chain uses TRBV5-4 and TRBJ2-7; 10 nucleotides agree with TRBD2. The CDR3 has 15 residues. After removal of 0 bases from V and 0 bases from J, the junction contained 0 bases not matched to a gene. From germline, CDR1 is SGHNT and CDR2 YYREEE (reference sequence). The variable domain in full, completed from reference TRBV5-4 and TRBJ2-7, reads ETGVTQSPTHLIKTRGQQVTLRCSSQSGHNTVSWYQQALGQGPQFIFQYYREEENGRGNFPPRFSGLQFPNYSSELNVNALELDDSALYLCASSLGLAGSYEQYFGPGTRLTVT.

This clone was seen a single time. V usage is TRBV19 and J usage is TRBJ1-1; tentatively, D is TRBD1 (6 bases). The length of the CDR3 is 15 residues. V lost 8 bases to trimming and J lost 2 bases, with 18 bases between them. In germline, CDR1 is LNHDA, CDR2 SQIVND (reference sequence). The CDR3 DNA reads TGTGCCAGTTCTCCGATTGGGACACGAAACACTGAAGCTTTCTTT. Amino acid sequence: CASSPIGTRNTEAFF. Full variable domain (missing parts from reference TRBV19 and TRBJ1-1): DGGITQSPKYLFRKEGQNVTLSCEQNLNHDAMYWYRQDPGQGLRLIYYSQIVNDFQKGDIAEGYSVSREKKESFPLTVTSAQKNPTAFYLCASSPIGTRNTEAFFGQGTRLTVV.

The V gene is TRBV30, the J gene TRBJ1-2; D is uncertain. From germline, CDR1 is GTSNPN and CDR2 SVGIG (reference sequence). The CDR3 is made up of 15 amino acids. Trimming removed 1 base at V and 4 bases at J, with 16 bases between. The CDR3 protein is CAWSAHRVLSYGYTF. In DNA form, the CDR3 reads TGTGCCTGGAGTGCCCACCGGGTCCTCTCCTATGGCTACACCTTC.

The chain links TRBV19 to TRBJ1-2; D is unclear. CDR1 and CDR2 from the germline V gene are LNHDA and SQIVND (reference sequence). CDR3 length: 14 amino acids. Trimming removed 8 bases at V and 2 bases at J, with 15 bases between. In nucleotides, the CDR3 is TGTGCCAGTGCTAACCATGGGCCCAACTATGGCTACACCTTC. It specifies CASANHGPNYGYTF.

The gene calls are TRBV6-5 and TRBJ2-7, with 8 bases that match TRBD2. Germline V lookup: CDR1 MNHEY, CDR2 SVGAGI. This CDR3 comprises 15 residues. The V gene end was trimmed by 5 bases and the J gene end by 6 bases; junction bases not matched to a gene: 12. Here the CDR3 reads CASSTRGLVISEQYF. CDR3 nucleotide sequence: TGTGCCAGCAGTACGAGGGGACTAGTAATATCCGAGCAGTACTTC.

The gene calls are TRBV5-4 and TRBJ2-3; 9 bases fit TRBD1. CDR3 size: 15 residues. Unmatched junction bases numbered 5, after V lost 4 bases and J lost 2 bases. Germline loops: CDR1 SGHNT, CDR2 YYREEE (reference sequence). The CDR3 region has the DNA TGTGCCAGCAGCGTAGGACAGGGGCACACAGATACGCAGTATTTT. Translating it yields CASSVGQGHTDTQYF.

The chain recombines TRBV20-1 with TRBJ2-7, with D perhaps TRBD1 (5 bases). The V and J ends lost 6 bases and 2 bases respectively, with 8 bases between them. Germline assignment: CDR1 DFQATT and CDR2 SNEGSKA (reference sequence). This CDR3 has 11 amino acids. DNA for the CDR3: TGCAGTGCGGGCAGGGCCTACGAGCAGTACTTC. It is translated as CSAGRAYEQYF.

V usage is TRBV18 and J usage is TRBJ1-4, with D maybe TRBD1 (6 bases). The CDR3 is made up of 15 amino acids. The ends were cut back, 2 bases at V and 8 bases at J, with 15 bases in the middle. Germline V gives CDR1 KGHSH, CDR2 LQKENI. The CDR3 loop is CASSPTRGASEKLFF. CDR3 DNA: TGTGCCAGCTCACCAACCAGGGGAGCATCGGAAAAACTGTTTTTT.

This clone has only one observation. The chain is built from TRBV6-5 and TRBJ1-2, with D possibly being TRBD1 (5 bases). The germline V and J ends were trimmed by 0 bases and 4 bases, with 12 bases remaining between them. Per the germline V gene, CDR1 is MNHEY and CDR2 is SVGAGI. The CDR3 runs 15 residues. CDR3 in amino acids: CASSYSGVIPYGYTF. CDR3 bases: TGTGCCAGCAGTTACTCAGGGGTAATTCCCTATGGCTACACCTTC.

This chain links TRBV19 with TRBJ2-5; 10 bases are a match to TRBD2. CDR3 length: 13 amino acids. Germline V gives CDR1 LNHDA, CDR2 SQIVND (reference sequence). The V segment lost 10 bases and the J segment 5 bases; nucleotides outside the gene matches: 7. CDR3 DNA sequence: TGTGCCACCGCGCCGGGACTAGCGGAGACCCAGTACTTC. Protein sequence: CATAPGLAETQYF. Full variable domain (rest looked up from reference TRBV19 and TRBJ2-5): DGGITQSPKYLFRKEGQNVTLSCEQNLNHDAMYWYRQDPGQGLRLIYYSQIVNDFQKGDIAEGYSVSREKKESFPLTVTSAQKNPTAFYLCATAPGLAETQYFGPGTRLLVL.

The chain uses TRBV5-6 and TRBJ2-4; the match to TRBD1 covers 8 bases. This CDR3 spans 13 amino acids. After removal of 4 bases from V and 12 bases from J, the junction contained 9 bases not matched to a gene. CDR1 is SGHDT, CDR2 YYEEEE, per germline. The CDR3 protein is CASSEDSGQDQYF. DNA of the CDR3: TGTGCCAGCAGCGAGGACTCGGGACAGGATCAGTACTTC.

The chain joins TRBV9 to TRBJ2-5; TRBD1 aligns across 10 bases. Germline V gives CDR1 SGDLS, CDR2 YYNGEE. The V gene end was trimmed by 4 bases and the J gene end by 2 bases; junction bases not matched to a gene: 5. CDR3 length equals 15 residues. DNA of the CDR3: TGTGCCAGCAGCCAGGACAGGGGGTCTCAAGAGACCCAGTACTTC. It yields the protein CASSQDRGSQETQYF. Filled out from reference TRBV9 and TRBJ2-5, the complete variable domain reads DSGVTQTPKHLITATGQRVTLRCSPRSGDLSVYWYQQSLDQGLQFLIQYYNGEERAKGNILERFSAQQFPDLHSELNLSSLELGDSALYFCASSQDRGSQETQYFGPGTRLLVL.

This clone was detected a few times. V and J are TRBV18 and TRBJ1-1; D might be TRBD1 (6 bases). Germline CDR1 KGHSH, CDR2 LQKENI. This CDR3 has 12 amino acids. The V end lost 6 bases, the J end lost 6 bases, and 11 bases lay between the germline ends. CDR3 nucleotides: TGTGCCAGCTCCCGACAGGCTTCTGAAGCTTTCTTT. As protein: CASSRQASEAFF.

CDR3 loop: CSVATPGSNEQFF. DNA of the CDR3: TGCAGCGTTGCGACCCCGGGGAGCAATGAGCAGTTCTTC. The V and J genes are TRBV29-1 and TRBJ2-1, with TRBD2 as a possible D gene (5 bases). The CDR3 sequence is 13 residues long. V dropped 4 bases and J dropped 6 bases, with 13 bases sitting between them. Per germline, CDR1 SQVTM and CDR2 ANQGSEA.

The V call is TRBV7-9, the J call TRBJ2-7; 12 positions agree with TRBD2. Germline V gives CDR1 SEHNR, CDR2 FQNEAQ (reference sequence). Unmatched junction bases numbered 4, after V lost 5 bases and J lost 5 bases. This CDR3 contains 14 residues. The CDR3 spells CASSVTSGSHEQYF. CDR3 coding DNA: TGTGCCAGCAGCGTGACTAGCGGGAGCCACGAGCAGTACTTC.

This sequence joins TRBV7-9 and TRBJ2-2; D not resolved. Trimming pared 4 bases from V and 2 bases from J, leaving 2 bases between. CDR1 is SEHNR, CDR2 FQNEAQ, per germline (reference sequence). The CDR3 runs 12 residues. As DNA, the CDR3 is TGTGCCAGCAGCTCAAACACCGGGGAGCTGTTTTTT. Its protein is CASSSNTGELFF. The complete variable domain, with remaining parts taken from reference TRBV7-9 and TRBJ2-2, reads DTGVSQNPRHKITKRGQNVTFRCDPISEHNRLYWYRQTLGQGPEFLTYFQNEAQLEKSRLLSDRFSAERPKGSFSTLEIQRTEQGDSAMYLCASSSNTGELFFGEGSRLTVL.

The chain recombines TRBV13 with TRBJ2-5; tentative D call: TRBD1 (6 bases). V gave up 5 bases and J gave up 5 bases, with 21 bases separating them. This CDR3 region has 16 residues. The V gene's germline CDR1 is PRHDT and CDR2 FYEKMQ (reference sequence). The CDR3 sequence is CASSPRRSGVGETQYF. The DNA for the CDR3 is TGTGCCAGCAGCCCCCGAAGGTCAGGGGTTGGGGAGACCCAGTACTTC.

V gene TRBV27 combines with J gene TRBJ2-3, with TRBD2 identical over 11 bases. CDR1 and CDR2 (germline): MNHEY, SMNVEV (reference sequence). V was pared by 5 bases and J by 1 base, with 8 bases of the junction left unmatched. The CDR3 length is 17 residues. CDR3 sequence reads: CASSPMSLAGGTDTQYF. CDR3 DNA: TGTGCCAGCAGTCCAATGTCACTAGCGGGAGGCACAGATACGCAGTATTTT.

The gene calls are TRBV6-5 and TRBJ2-1; TRBD1 agrees at 8 bases. This CDR3 has 12 residues. Germline V gene lookup returns CDR1 MNHEY and CDR2 SVGAGI. The J segment lost 9 bases and the V segment lost 6 bases, leaving 4 bases of the junction unmatched. In DNA form, the CDR3 reads TGTGCCAGCAGCATCGACAGGGGTGAGCAGTTCTTC. Translated, it gives CASSIDRGEQFF.

The CDR3 DNA reads TGTGCCAGCAGCCACACAGGCGAGGCGCGGGGCGGCTACACCTTC. Its translation: CASSHTGEARGGYTF. V usage is TRBV7-9 and J usage is TRBJ1-2; TRBD1 might be the D (5 bases). The CDR3 contains 15 residues. In germline, CDR1 is SEHNR, CDR2 FQNEAQ (reference sequence). Trimming removed 5 bases from V and 8 bases from J, with 21 bases in between.

The V call is TRBV9, the J call TRBJ1-2; perhaps TRBD1 as D (6 bases). The CDR3 has 12 residues. Trimming removed 3 bases from V and 8 bases from J, with 11 bases in between. Per germline, CDR1 SGDLS and CDR2 YYNGEE. The chain's CDR3 is CASSDRVEGYTF. The CDR3 nucleotides are TGTGCCAGCAGCGACAGGGTAGAGGGCTACACCTTC.

CDR3 nucleotide sequence: TGTGCCAGTAGTATAGGGACAGGGTTGTACGAGCAGTACTTC. Translation: CASSIGTGLYEQYF. The rearrangement uses TRBV19 and TRBJ2-7, with TRBD1 matching 8 bases. Germline V gene sequence: CDR1 LNHDA, CDR2 SQIVND (reference sequence). Trimming at V came to 1 base and at J to 4 bases, leaving 3 bases not matched to a gene. CDR3 length: 14 residues.